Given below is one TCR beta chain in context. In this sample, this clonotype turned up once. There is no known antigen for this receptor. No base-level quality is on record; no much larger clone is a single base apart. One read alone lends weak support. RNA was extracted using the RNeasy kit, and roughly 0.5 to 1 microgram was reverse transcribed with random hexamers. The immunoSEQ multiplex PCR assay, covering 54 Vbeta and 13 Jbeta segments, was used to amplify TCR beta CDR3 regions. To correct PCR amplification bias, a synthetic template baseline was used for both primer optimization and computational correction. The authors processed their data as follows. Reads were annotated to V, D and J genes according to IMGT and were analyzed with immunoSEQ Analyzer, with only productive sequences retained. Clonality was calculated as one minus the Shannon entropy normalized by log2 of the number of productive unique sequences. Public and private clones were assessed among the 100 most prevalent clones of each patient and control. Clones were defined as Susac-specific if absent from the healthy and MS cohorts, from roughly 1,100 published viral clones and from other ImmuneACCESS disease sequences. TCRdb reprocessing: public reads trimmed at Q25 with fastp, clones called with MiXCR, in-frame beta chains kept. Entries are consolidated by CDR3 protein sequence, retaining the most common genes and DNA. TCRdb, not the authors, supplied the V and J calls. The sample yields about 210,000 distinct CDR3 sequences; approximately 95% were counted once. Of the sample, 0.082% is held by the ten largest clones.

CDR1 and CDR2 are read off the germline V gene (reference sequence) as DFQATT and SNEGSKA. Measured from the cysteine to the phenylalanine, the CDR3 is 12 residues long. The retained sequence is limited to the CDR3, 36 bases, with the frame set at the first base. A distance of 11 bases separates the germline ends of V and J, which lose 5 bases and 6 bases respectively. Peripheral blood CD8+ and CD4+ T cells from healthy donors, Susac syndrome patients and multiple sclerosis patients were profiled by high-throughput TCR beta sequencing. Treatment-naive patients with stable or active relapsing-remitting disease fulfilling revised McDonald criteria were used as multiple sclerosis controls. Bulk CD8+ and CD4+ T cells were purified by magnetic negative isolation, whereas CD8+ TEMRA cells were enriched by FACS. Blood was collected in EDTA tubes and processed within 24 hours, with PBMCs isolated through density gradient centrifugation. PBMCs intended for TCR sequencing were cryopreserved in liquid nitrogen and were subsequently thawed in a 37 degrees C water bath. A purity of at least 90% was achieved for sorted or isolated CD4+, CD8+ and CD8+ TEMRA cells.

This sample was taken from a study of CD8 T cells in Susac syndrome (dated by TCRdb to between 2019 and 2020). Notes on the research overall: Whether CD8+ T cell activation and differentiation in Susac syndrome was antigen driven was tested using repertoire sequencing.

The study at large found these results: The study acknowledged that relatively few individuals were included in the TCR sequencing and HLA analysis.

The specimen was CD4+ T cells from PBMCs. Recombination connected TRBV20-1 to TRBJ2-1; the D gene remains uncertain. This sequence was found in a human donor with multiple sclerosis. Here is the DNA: TGCAGTGCTGGGTCCCGTGGCAATGAGCAGTTCTTC. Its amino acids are CSAGSRGNEQFF.